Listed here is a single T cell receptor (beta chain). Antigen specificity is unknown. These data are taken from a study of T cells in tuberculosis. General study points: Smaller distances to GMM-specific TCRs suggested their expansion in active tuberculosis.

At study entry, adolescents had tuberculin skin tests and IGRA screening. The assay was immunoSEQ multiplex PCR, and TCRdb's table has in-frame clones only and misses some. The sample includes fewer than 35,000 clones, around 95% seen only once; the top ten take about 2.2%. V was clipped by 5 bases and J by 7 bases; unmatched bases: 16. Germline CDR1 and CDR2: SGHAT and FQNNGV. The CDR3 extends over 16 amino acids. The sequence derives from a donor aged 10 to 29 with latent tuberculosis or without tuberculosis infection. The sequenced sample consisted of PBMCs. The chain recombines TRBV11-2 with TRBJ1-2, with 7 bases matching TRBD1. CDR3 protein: CASSPVRDRDPIGYTF. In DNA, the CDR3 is TGTGCCAGCAGCCCGGTACGGGACAGAGACCCTATTGGCTACACCTTC. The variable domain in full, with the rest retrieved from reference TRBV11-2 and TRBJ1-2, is EAGVAQSPRYKIIEKRQSVAFWCNPISGHATLYWYQQILGQGPKLLIQFQNNGVVDDSQLPKDRFSAERLKGVDSTLKIQPAKLEDSAVYLCASSPVRDRDPIGYTFGSGTRLTVV.